A selection of T cell receptor beta chains follows, all from one sample in a study of blood T cell repertoires in COVID-19. The method was immunoSEQ multiplex PCR; TCRdb's version includes in-frame clones alone and lacks a portion of them. The sample yields some 200,000 clones, approximately 86% seen once. The material sequenced was PBMCs or T cells enriched from blood (not recorded which). These receptors were collected from a man between 18 and 29 years old with acute COVID-19. The CDR3 runs from the conserved cysteine through the conserved F or W. Each record gives: J gene, V gene, D gene, CDR3 protein. A D gene is named only where the DNA matches it firmly.

>TRBJ1-1|TRBV19|TRBD1
CATRNGDRRMRRTEAFF
>TRBJ2-3|TRBV10-1|NA
CASSVERGSNTDTQYF
>TRBJ2-5|TRBV6-2/TRBV6-3|TRBD2
CASSYGGSGSETQYF
>TRBJ1-3|TRBV4-1|NA
CASSRLDSVSGNTIYF
>TRBJ2-3|TRBV25-1|NA
CASRDSQAQYF
>TRBJ1-2|TRBV6-5|TRBD1
CASSYSLDRGRGGYTF
>TRBJ1-1|TRBV12-3/TRBV12-4|TRBD1
CASSPDRVTEAFF
>TRBJ1-1|TRBV18|TRBD1
CASSPALTGANTEAFF
>TRBJ1-5|TRBV28|NA
CASSRGRTGNQPQHF
>TRBJ1-1|TRBV11-2|NA
CASSLGRGGGTEAFF
>TRBJ2-7|TRBV11-3|TRBD2
CASSSSGSYEQYF
>TRBJ2-5|TRBV4-1|NA
CASSLAVAETQYF
>TRBJ1-3|TRBV7-9|NA
CASSSLPDVGVFTIYF
>TRBJ1-1|TRBV7-9|NA
CASSLTGDTEAFF
>TRBJ1-6|TRBV28|NA
CASSPDSSGTPLHF
>TRBJ1-1|TRBV5-6|NA
CASGQLNTEAFF
>TRBJ2-6|TRBV4-3|NA
CASSQEKGKGAGANVLTF
>TRBJ2-7|TRBV3-1/TRBV3-2|TRBD2
CASSQGRAGEQYF
>TRBJ2-3|TRBV7-8|NA
CASSSLLGGDRTDTQYF
>TRBJ2-2|TRBV7-3|NA
CASSAYRNTGELFF
>TRBJ2-3|TRBV15|NA
CATSARLSGYTDTQYF
>TRBJ2-1|TRBV2|TRBD1
CASRGQGANEQFF
>TRBJ2-1|TRBV20-1|NA
CSASPVEVPYNEQFF
>TRBJ1-3|TRBV3-1/TRBV3-2|NA
CASSRQTTGNTIYF
>TRBJ2-2|TRBV6-5|TRBD1
CASSLGQGITGELFF
>TRBJ1-5|TRBV7-9|TRBD1
CASSDGQGDQPQHF
>TRBJ1-2|TRBV29-1|NA
CSVVTGTNYGYTF
>TRBJ2-2|TRBV7-8|NA
CASSLGGRLENTGELFF
>TRBJ2-3|TRBV7-3|TRBD2
CASSPLTSGRGSDTQYF
>TRBJ1-1|TRBV9|NA
CASSVLDSNTEAFF
>TRBJ2-3|TRBV18|NA
CASSLADTQYF
>TRBJ2-6|TRBV25-1|TRBD1
CASSVDRANSGANVLTF
>TRBJ1-5|TRBV10-3|NA
CAISEEQGGGQPQHF
>TRBJ1-1|TRBV11-2|NA
CASSLGRVNTEAFF
>TRBJ1-2|TRBV10-3|NA
CAISSGEDYGYTF
>TRBJ2-1|TRBV28|TRBD2
CASSRGLAGGYGEQFF
>TRBJ1-2|TRBV7-4|NA
CASSLGGRTVNYGYTF
>TRBJ2-7|TRBV5-4|TRBD2
CASSLAGTSGRAEQYF
>TRBJ1-1|TRBV27|NA
CASSLSGQAHTEAFF
>TRBJ2-4|TRBV7-2|TRBD2
CASSLAAGLATAGGIGNIQYF
>TRBJ2-3|TRBV9|TRBD2
CASSPLAGVADTQYF
>TRBJ2-3|TRBV6-6|NA
CASGLKDTQYF
>TRBJ2-4|TRBV4-2|TRBD1
CASSQELGTGGASVIQYF
>TRBJ2-1|TRBV4-1|TRBD1
CASSQRTGSFTYNEQFF
>TRBJ1-1|TRBV27|NA
CASSGSTNTEAFF
>TRBJ1-1|TRBV27|NA
CASSRGYSTTEAFF
>TRBJ2-7|TRBV6-5|NA
CASSYSRGYEQYF
>TRBJ1-2|TRBV9|TRBD1
CASSVAGTGTYGYTF
>TRBJ1-2|TRBV5-8|TRBD1
CASSLGQGYYGYTF
>TRBJ2-5|TRBV15|TRBD2
CATSRDRLAPGETQYF
>TRBJ1-6|TRBV11-3|NA
CASRSRGNNSPLHF
>TRBJ2-5|TRBV11-3|NA
CASSSRLLRETQYF
>TRBJ2-5|TRBV30|NA
CAWKVGLRYQETQYF
>TRBJ1-1|TRBV28|NA
CASSFRRGMNTEAFF
>TRBJ1-1|TRBV4-3|NA
CASSQDLGQKTEAFF
>TRBJ2-1|TRBV27|TRBD2
CASIESGNSYNEQFF
>TRBJ2-5|TRBV5-1|TRBD2
CASSLGTSGSLKTQYF
>TRBJ2-1|TRBV6-5|TRBD2
CASNQGLAGVGEQFF
>TRBJ2-1|TRBV11-3|TRBD1
CASSAGQGPSGYNEQFF
>TRBJ2-1|TRBV28|NA
CASSLPGNEQFF